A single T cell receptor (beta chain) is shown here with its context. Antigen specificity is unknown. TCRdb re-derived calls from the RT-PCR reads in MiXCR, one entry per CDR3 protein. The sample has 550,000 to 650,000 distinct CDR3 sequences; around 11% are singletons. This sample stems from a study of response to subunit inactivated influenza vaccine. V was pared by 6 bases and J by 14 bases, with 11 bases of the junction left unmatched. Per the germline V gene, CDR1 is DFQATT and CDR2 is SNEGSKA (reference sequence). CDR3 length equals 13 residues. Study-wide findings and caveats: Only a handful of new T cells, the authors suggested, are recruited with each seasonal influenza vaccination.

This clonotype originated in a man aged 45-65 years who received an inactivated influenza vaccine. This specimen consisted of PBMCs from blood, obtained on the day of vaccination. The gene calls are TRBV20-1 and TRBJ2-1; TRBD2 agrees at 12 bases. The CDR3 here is CSARFTSGRTEFF. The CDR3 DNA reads TGCAGTGCCCGTTTTACTAGCGGGAGGACGGAGTTCTTC.